These T cell receptor beta chains were read from a single sample in a study of shared clonotypes between healthy human individuals. This table comes from immunoSEQ multiplex PCR, and its TCRdb copy is limited to in-frame clones, with some not included. Altogether 1,500,000 or so clones are present, roughly 96% being singletons, with the ten largest covering 1.2%. Sample: naive CD4+ T cells sorted from blood. The receptors were gathered from a man aged 25-45 years in good health. Both conserved end residues are part of each CDR3. The order of the fields is clone size, V gene, CDR3 length, J gene, D gene, CDR3 DNA, CDR3 protein. A D gene is named only where the DNA matches it firmly. A clone size is listed for some rows: how often the clone was seen (once, few, many), or a class if it is expanded.

size: NA; V: TRBV9; length: 16; J: TRBJ1-4; D: TRBD1; DNA: TGTGCCAGCAGCGTAGACTCCGGACAGGGTGTTGAAAAACTGTTTTTT; CDR3: CASSVDSGQGVEKLFF
size: once; V: TRBV6-6; length: 14; J: TRBJ2-7; D: TRBD1; DNA: TGTGCCAGCAGCTCCCCGGGACAGGCCTACGAGCAGTACTTC; CDR3: CASSSPGQAYEQYF
size: NA; V: TRBV11-3; length: 13; J: TRBJ2-5; D: NA; DNA: TGTGCCAGCAGCCAAGGAATGGTAGAGACCCAGTACTTC; CDR3: CASSQGMVETQYF
size: NA; V: TRBV28; length: 15; J: TRBJ1-4; D: NA; DNA: TGTGCCAGCACTCCCCCGGGCCGATCTAATGAAAAACTGTTTTTT; CDR3: CASTPPGRSNEKLFF
size: NA; V: TRBV14; length: 14; J: TRBJ2-2; D: NA; DNA: TGTGCCAGCAGTCAAAGTGGGCGCACCGGGGAGCTGTTTTTT; CDR3: CASSQSGRTGELFF
size: NA; V: TRBV5-3; length: 14; J: TRBJ2-7; D: NA; DNA: TGTGCCAGAGCCGTTAGCGGCCACTCCTACGAGCAGTACTTC; CDR3: CARAVSGHSYEQYF
size: NA; V: TRBV28; length: 12; J: TRBJ2-3; D: NA; DNA: TGTGCCAGCAGGAGTCGCACAGATACGCAGTATTTT; CDR3: CASRSRTDTQYF
size: once; V: TRBV9; length: 13; J: TRBJ2-3; D: NA; DNA: TGTGCCAGCAGCCTCCCGGAGGGGAATACGCAGTATTTT; CDR3: CASSLPEGNTQYF
size: NA; V: TRBV27; length: 13; J: TRBJ2-2; D: NA; DNA: TGTGCCAGCAGTCCACTGAGCACCGGGGAGCTGTTTTTT; CDR3: CASSPLSTGELFF
size: NA; V: TRBV21-1; length: 13; J: TRBJ2-7; D: NA; DNA: TGTGCCAGCAGCAACATTTCCTCCTACGAGCAGTACTTC; CDR3: CASSNISSYEQYF
size: NA; V: TRBV19; length: 15; J: TRBJ2-3; D: TRBD2; DNA: TGTGCCAGTAGTATATCGGCGGGAGCGGCAGATACGCAGTATTTT; CDR3: CASSISAGAADTQYF